A single sample is the source of the 30 T cell receptor beta chains below, sequenced in a study of shared clonotypes between healthy human individuals. Sequencing was performed with immunoSEQ multiplex PCR; in TCRdb, only in-frame clones are kept and a portion is missing. The sample holds roughly 1.5 million clones, around 98% seen once. Sequencing input: naive CD4+ T cells sorted from blood. As to subset: CD45RA+ positively selected. All receptors derive from a man under 40 in good health.

The chain combines TRBV18 with TRBJ1-1, with no clear D. Deletions cut 8 bases from V and 0 bases from J, with 10 bases between. Per the germline V gene, CDR1 is KGHSH and CDR2 is LQKENI. The CDR3 totals 13 residues. For the CDR3, the DNA is TGTGCCAGCACGGAGGCGGTGAACACTGAAGCTTTCTTT. Translating it yields CASTEAVNTEAFF.

This clone was observed a single time. CDR3 in amino acids: CASSSRLAGGPGNEQFF. The CDR3 region has the DNA TGTGCCAGCAGCTCCAGACTAGCGGGAGGGCCGGGTAATGAGCAGTTCTTC. V gene TRBV7-6 combines with J gene TRBJ2-1; 14 nucleotides line up with TRBD2. The CDR3 is 17 residues long. Germline V gene sequence: CDR1 SGHVS, CDR2 FNYEAQ. The V segment lost 4 bases and the J segment 7 bases; nucleotides outside the gene matches: 9.

The chain employs TRBV7-9 and TRBJ2-1, with 8 bases fitting TRBD2. This CDR3 has 15 residues. The V and J ends lost 6 bases and 8 bases, in that order; junction bases with no gene match: 12. CDR1 SEHNR and CDR2 FQNEAQ come from the germline V gene (reference sequence). In DNA form, the CDR3 reads TGTGCCAGCAGTGAGCGGGAGAAGGGAGGCGATGAGCAGTTCTTC. Translating it yields CASSEREKGGDEQFF. Filled out from reference TRBV7-9 and TRBJ2-1, the complete variable domain reads DTGVSQNPRHKITKRGQNVTFRCDPISEHNRLYWYRQTLGQGPEFLTYFQNEAQLEKSRLLSDRFSAERPKGSFSTLEIQRTEQGDSAMYLCASSEREKGGDEQFFGPGTRLTVL.

The chain has TRBV19 and TRBJ1-5, with 7 bases lining up with TRBD1. This CDR3 comprises 13 residues. Trimming removed 6 bases from V and 5 bases from J; junction bases left unmatched: 4. Germline V lookup: CDR1 LNHDA, CDR2 SQIVND (reference sequence). CDR3 bases: TGTGCCAGTAGCTACGACAGGGATCAGCCCCAGCATTTT. Its translation: CASSYDRDQPQHF.

The chain couples TRBV11-2 to TRBJ2-3; D gene uncertain. In germline, CDR1 is SGHAT, CDR2 FQNNGV. V was pared by 6 bases and J by 4 bases, with 5 bases between. The CDR3 covers 11 residues. CDR3 in DNA: TGTGCCAGCAGGCTAGCAGATACGCAGTATTTT. Translating gives CASRLADTQYF.

Remarks on this clone: This specimen includes other DNA sequences encoding the same CDR3. V usage is TRBV5-1 and J usage is TRBJ2-5, with D hard to call. V lost 2 bases, J lost 5 bases, and 4 bases lay in between. Germline values: CDR1 SGHRS, CDR2 YFSETQ. The CDR3 totals 11 residues. In DNA, the CDR3 is TGCGCCAGCAGCTTTCGGGAGACCCAGTACTTC. Translating gives CASSFRETQYF.

The rearrangement uses TRBV11-3 and TRBJ2-2, with D uncertain. Germline V gene lookup returns CDR1 SGHNT and CDR2 YENEEA. Trimming removed 7 bases from V and 1 base from J, with 10 bases in between. CDR3 length: 14 amino acids. Written as DNA, the CDR3 is TGTGCCAGCAAAGTGGGGATGAACACCGGGGAGCTGTTTTTT. Its translation: CASKVGMNTGELFF.

V usage is TRBV9 and J usage is TRBJ2-3; TRBD2 might be the D (6 bases). Trimming left V 1 base short and J 1 base short, with 19 bases between. The CDR3 length is 18 residues. The germline gives CDR1 SGDLS, CDR2 YYNGEE. The CDR3 DNA reads TGTGCCAGCAGCGTATCTGGATTGGGGACGGGGGGCACAGATACGCAGTATTTT. Its protein is CASSVSGLGTGGTDTQYF. The variable domain in full, completed from reference TRBV9 and TRBJ2-3, reads DSGVTQTPKHLITATGQRVTLRCSPRSGDLSVYWYQQSLDQGLQFLIQYYNGEERAKGNILERFSAQQFPDLHSELNLSSLELGDSALYFCASSVSGLGTGGTDTQYFGPGTRLTVL.

V usage is TRBV13 and J usage is TRBJ2-2, with D possibly called TRBD1 or TRBD2 (5 bases each). This CDR3 spans 18 amino acids. The germline V gene has CDR1 PRHDT and CDR2 FYEKMQ (reference sequence). V lost 3 bases to trimming and J lost 0 bases, with 17 bases between them. CDR3 nucleotide sequence: TGTGCCAGCAGCTTTAGTTTAATGAGGGGAACGAACACCGGGGAGCTGTTTTTT. It yields the protein CASSFSLMRGTNTGELFF.

This chain links TRBV6-4 with TRBJ1-3, with D tentatively TRBD1 (5 bases). From germline, CDR1 is MRHNA and CDR2 SNTAGT. V was pared by 6 bases and J by 0 bases, with 6 bases between. The CDR3 loop spans 13 amino acids. DNA for the CDR3: TGTGCCAGCAGGGGGCACTCTGGAAACACCATATATTTT. This sequence encodes CASRGHSGNTIYF.

The count of this clone is one. The CDR3: CASSLRDKDYGYTF. The DNA for the CDR3 is TGTGCCAGCAGCCTCCGGGACAAAGACTATGGCTACACCTTC. The rearrangement uses TRBV28 and TRBJ1-2; D possibly corresponds to TRBD1 (6 bases). V was shortened by 6 bases and J by 3 bases, with 14 bases between the two germline ends. The germline gives CDR1 MDHEN, CDR2 SYDVKM. The CDR3 is made up of 14 amino acids.

For this clone: The sample carries other DNA sequences with the same CDR3. The gene calls are TRBV7-9 and TRBJ2-1; TRBD2 agrees at 10 bases. CDR1 and CDR2 from the germline V gene are SEHNR and FQNEAQ (reference sequence). The length of the CDR3 is 15 residues. Trimming cost V 1 base and J 4 bases; bases outside gene matches: 1. The CDR3: CASSLGAGGYNEQFF. The CDR3 DNA sequence: TGTGCCAGCAGCTTAGGAGCGGGAGGGTACAATGAGCAGTTCTTC.

The chain couples TRBV9 to TRBJ2-1; the D is unclear. CDR1 and CDR2 (germline): SGDLS, YYNGEE. The germline V and J ends were trimmed by 0 bases and 12 bases, with 13 bases remaining between them. This CDR3 has 13 residues. This chain's CDR3 is CASSVEVGSSQFF. The CDR3 DNA reads TGTGCCAGCAGCGTAGAAGTCGGCAGCTCGCAGTTCTTC.

The chain uses TRBV9 and TRBJ1-5, with unresolved D. The germline V gene has CDR1 SGDLS and CDR2 YYNGEE. This CDR3 is built from 15 residues. V was clipped by 3 bases and J by 1 base, with 11 bases between them. The CDR3 DNA is TGTGCCAGCAGCGCGAGCCCCGGGAGCAATCAGCCCCAGCATTTT. Its translation: CASSASPGSNQPQHF.

This rearrangement joins TRBV10-1 to TRBJ2-7, with a possible D match to TRBD2 (6 bases). V gave up 1 base and J gave up 5 bases, with 12 bases separating them. The CDR3 is 14 amino acids. In germline, CDR1 is WNHNN, CDR2 SYGVQD (reference sequence). CDR3 loop: CASSEFSGVNEQYF. CDR3 coding DNA: TGCGCCAGCAGTGAGTTCTCGGGAGTCAACGAGCAGTACTTC.

The rearrangement links TRBV7-2 to TRBJ2-1; no reliable D call. V lost 5 bases and J 9 bases, leaving 11 bases between the germline ends. From germline, CDR1 is SGHTA and CDR2 FQGNSA. This CDR3 spans 12 amino acids. The CDR3 sequence: CASSLRTGEQFF. The CDR3 nucleotides are TGTGCCAGCAGCCTTCGCACGGGTGAGCAGTTCTTC.

This clone was seen only once. The rearrangement joins TRBV30 to TRBJ1-2; TRBD1 matches 10 bases. The CDR3 sequence is 15 residues long. J lost 7 bases, V lost 0 bases, and 8 bases had no gene match. Germline V gives CDR1 GTSNPN, CDR2 SVGIG (reference sequence). The CDR3 loop is CAWSVRDRGRAGYTF. DNA of the CDR3: TGTGCCTGGAGTGTACGGGACAGGGGTAGGGCTGGCTACACCTTC. Supplemented by reference TRBV30 and TRBJ1-2, the full variable domain reads SQTIHQWPATLVQPVGSPLSLECTVEGTSNPNLYWYRQAAGRGLQLLFYSVGIGQISSEVPQNLSASRPQDRQFILSSKKLLLSDSGFYLCAWSVRDRGRAGYTFGSGTRLTVV.

V is TRBV6-6 and J is TRBJ2-3, with 8 bases that match TRBD2. This CDR3 region has 16 residues. CDR1 and CDR2 from the germline V gene are MNHNY and SVGAGI (reference sequence). V was clipped by 6 bases and J by 0 bases; unmatched bases: 8. CDR3 DNA sequence: TGTGCCAGCAGCCCCCCGGGAGGGCCCAGCACAGATACGCAGTATTTT. Translating gives CASSPPGGPSTDTQYF.

The rearrangement joins TRBV7-2 to TRBJ2-1; the match to TRBD2 covers 8 bases. The CDR3 totals 16 residues. The germline V gene encodes CDR1 SGHTA and CDR2 FQGNSA. The J segment lost 0 bases and the V segment lost 7 bases, leaving 8 bases of the junction unmatched. The CDR3 bases are TGTGCCAGCACCCTAGCGGGCACAAACTCCTACAATGAGCAGTTCTTC. Translating gives CASTLAGTNSYNEQFF.

The chain is built from TRBV7-2 and TRBJ1-4; D gene uncertain. Per the germline V gene, CDR1 is SGHTA and CDR2 is FQGNSA. CDR3 size: 13 residues. Trimming stripped 1 base from V and 15 bases from J, with 15 bases between. In nucleotides, the CDR3 is TGTGCCAGCAGCTTAGAAGGGCCGGGCAAAATGTTTTTT. Protein sequence: CASSLEGPGKMFF.

The genes are TRBV28 and TRBJ2-7; D ambiguous. From germline, CDR1 is MDHEN and CDR2 SYDVKM. The V end lost 10 bases, the J end lost 7 bases, and 20 bases lay between the germline ends. The length of the CDR3 is 13 residues. In nucleotides, the CDR3 is TGTGCCACCAATGAGGTAACGGTCCCAGAGCAGTACTTC. Translated, it gives CATNEVTVPEQYF.

The chain couples TRBV7-8 to TRBJ2-7; 10 bases map to TRBD2. CDR1 is SGHVS, CDR2 FQNEAQ, per germline. The V and J ends lost 2 bases and 6 bases, in that order; junction bases with no gene match: 4. The CDR3 runs 14 residues. The DNA of the CDR3 is TGTGCCAGCAGCTTACGGCTAGCGGGAGTCGAGCAGTACTTC. Translation: CASSLRLAGVEQYF.

With regard to this clone: At one boundary the junction diverges from the germline segment, which might be a read error. This chain joins TRBV29-1 and TRBJ1-1, with D tentatively TRBD1 (5 bases). The CDR3 is 10 residues long. CDR1 and CDR2 from the germline V gene are SQVTM and ANQGSEA. For the CDR3, the DNA is TGCAGTGCCGGGGGGACCGCAGTGGAGTTT. It yields the protein CSAGGTAVEF.

CDR3 region: CASSYGLAGLTQYF. Here the CDR3 DNA reads TGTGCCAGCAGCTACGGACTAGCGGGACTTACGCAGTATTTT. V gene TRBV7-2 combines with J gene TRBJ2-3; 12 bases are a match to TRBD2. The ends lost 4 bases at V and 8 bases at J; junction bases unmatched: 4. Germline CDR1 SGHTA, CDR2 FQGNSA. The CDR3 sequence is 14 residues long.

This chain links TRBV7-8 with TRBJ2-7; 14 bases match TRBD2. Germline trimming cut 5 bases from V and 7 bases from J; bases unmatched to any gene: 7. The germline V gene encodes CDR1 SGHVS and CDR2 FQNEAQ. The CDR3 contains 15 residues. This chain's CDR3 is CASSPGLAGESEQYF. In DNA form, the CDR3 reads TGTGCCAGCAGCCCGGGACTAGCGGGAGAGAGTGAGCAGTACTTC.

CDR3 DNA: TGTGCCAGCAGTGTGGTGAAGGGGAACTCCTACGAGCAGTACTTC. Translation: CASSVVKGNSYEQYF. The chain is built from TRBV6-1 and TRBJ2-7; D might be TRBD1 (5 bases). The CDR3 spans 15 residues. The V gene's germline CDR1 is MNHNS and CDR2 SASEGT. V was cut by 4 bases and J by 0 bases, with 13 bases left in between.

This chain joins TRBV27 and TRBJ1-5; a possible D gene is TRBD1 (6 bases). The V end was cut by 5 bases, the J end by 7 bases, with 18 bases between. The CDR3 length is 15 residues. Germline CDR1 is MNHEY and CDR2 is SMNVEV (reference sequence). CDR3 amino acids: CASSLTGQSGQPQHF. As DNA, the CDR3 is TGTGCCAGCAGTCTAACGGGACAATCAGGGCAGCCCCAGCATTTT.

This clone was observed once. This CDR3 reads CASSLRGADQPQHF. The CDR3 DNA reads TGTGCCAGCAGCTTACGGGGAGCGGATCAGCCCCAGCATTTT. V and J are TRBV7-9 and TRBJ1-5; no firm D call. There are 14 residues in the CDR3. The V and J ends lost 2 bases and 5 bases respectively, with 10 bases between them. The V gene's germline CDR1 is SEHNR and CDR2 FQNEAQ (reference sequence).

This chain links TRBV25-1 with TRBJ2-7; D may match TRBD1 or TRBD2 (6 bases each). Germline V CDR1 and CDR2: MGHDK, SYGVNS. This CDR3 is built from 14 residues. V was pared by 1 base and J by 6 bases, with 13 bases between. The CDR3 sequence is CASSEFGGTSEQYF. CDR3 bases: TGTGCCAGCAGTGAATTCGGCGGGACAAGCGAGCAGTACTTC.

The chain joins TRBV27 to TRBJ1-5; tentatively, D is TRBD1 (6 bases). V lost 2 bases, J lost 7 bases, and 12 bases lay in between. The germline V gene encodes CDR1 MNHEY and CDR2 SMNVEV (reference sequence). CDR3 size: 14 residues. The CDR3 sequence is CASSLAGAGQPQHF. For the CDR3, the DNA is TGTGCCAGCAGTTTAGCGGGGGCGGGGCAGCCCCAGCATTTT.